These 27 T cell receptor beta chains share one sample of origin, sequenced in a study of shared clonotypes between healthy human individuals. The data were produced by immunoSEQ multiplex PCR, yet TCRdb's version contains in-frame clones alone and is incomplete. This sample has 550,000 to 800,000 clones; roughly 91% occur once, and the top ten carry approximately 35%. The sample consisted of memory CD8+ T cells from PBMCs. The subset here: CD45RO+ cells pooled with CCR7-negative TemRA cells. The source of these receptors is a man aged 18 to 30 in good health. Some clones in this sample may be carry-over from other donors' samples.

The DNA of the CDR3 is TGTGCCTGGGTCGTCGGGTACGAGCAGTACTTC. Translation: CAWVVGYEQYF. The chain has TRBV30 and TRBJ2-7; the D is unclear. The germline V and J ends were trimmed by 5 bases and 4 bases, with 9 bases remaining between them. In germline, CDR1 is GTSNPN, CDR2 SVGIG (reference sequence). This CDR3 has 11 residues.

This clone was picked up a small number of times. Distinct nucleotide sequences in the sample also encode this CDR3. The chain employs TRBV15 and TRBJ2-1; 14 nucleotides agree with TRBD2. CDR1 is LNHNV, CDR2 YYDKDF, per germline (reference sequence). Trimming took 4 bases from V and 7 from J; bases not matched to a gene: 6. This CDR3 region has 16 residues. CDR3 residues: CATSTGLAGGWNEQFF. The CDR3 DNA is TGTGCCACCAGCACCGGACTAGCGGGAGGTTGGAATGAGCAGTTCTTC.

This chain's CDR3 is CASSYYRGNEQFF. CDR3 nucleotides: TGTGCCAGCAGTTACTACAGGGGCAATGAGCAGTTCTTC. The chain employs TRBV6-5 and TRBJ2-1; 7 nucleotides line up with TRBD1. The CDR3 extends over 13 amino acids. The junction had 0 bases not matched to a gene; V was cut back by 1 base and J by 6 bases. CDR1 is MNHEY, CDR2 SVGAGI, per germline.

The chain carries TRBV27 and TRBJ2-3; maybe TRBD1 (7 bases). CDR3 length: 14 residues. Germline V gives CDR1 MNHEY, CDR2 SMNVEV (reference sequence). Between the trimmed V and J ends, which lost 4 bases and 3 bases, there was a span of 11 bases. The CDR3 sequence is CASSSRGDTDTQYF. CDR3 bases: TGTGCCAGCAGTTCCAGGGGGGATACAGATACGCAGTATTTT.

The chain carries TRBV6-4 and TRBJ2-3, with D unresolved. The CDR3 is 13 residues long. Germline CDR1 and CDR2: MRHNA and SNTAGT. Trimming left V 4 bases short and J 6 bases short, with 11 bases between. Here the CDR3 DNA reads TGTGCCAGCAGTGCCTCCGAAGTGGATACGCAGTATTTT. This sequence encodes CASSASEVDTQYF.

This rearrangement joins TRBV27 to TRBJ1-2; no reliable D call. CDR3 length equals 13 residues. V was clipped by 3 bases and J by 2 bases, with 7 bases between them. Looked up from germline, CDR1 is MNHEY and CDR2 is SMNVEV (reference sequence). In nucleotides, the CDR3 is TGTGCCAGCAGTTTCCCGGGCAACTATGGCTACACCTTC. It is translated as CASSFPGNYGYTF.

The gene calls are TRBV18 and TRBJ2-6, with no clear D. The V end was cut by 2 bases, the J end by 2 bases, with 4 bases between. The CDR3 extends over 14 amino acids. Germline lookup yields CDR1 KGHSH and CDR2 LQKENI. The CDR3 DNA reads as TGTGCCAGCTCACCAGGGACTGGGGCCAACGTCCTGACTTTC. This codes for CASSPGTGANVLTF.

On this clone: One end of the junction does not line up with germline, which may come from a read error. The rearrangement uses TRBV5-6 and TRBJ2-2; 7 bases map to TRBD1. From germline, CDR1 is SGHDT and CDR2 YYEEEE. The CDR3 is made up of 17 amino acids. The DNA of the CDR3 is TGTGCCAGCAGCTTGGATCTTCGAGGGGGCGGCCACGGGCAGCTGTTTTTT. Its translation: CASSLDLRGGGHGQLFF. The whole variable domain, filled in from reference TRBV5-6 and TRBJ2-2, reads DAGVTQSPTHLIKTRGQQVTLRCSPKSGHDTVSWYQQALGQGPQFIFQYYEEEERQRGNFPDRFSGHQFPNYSSELNVNALLLGDSALYLCASSLDLRGGGHGQLFFGEGSRLTVL.

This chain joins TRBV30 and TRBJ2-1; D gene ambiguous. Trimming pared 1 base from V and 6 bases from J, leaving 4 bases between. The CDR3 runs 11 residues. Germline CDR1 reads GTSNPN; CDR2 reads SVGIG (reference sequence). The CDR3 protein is CAWSEGNEQFF. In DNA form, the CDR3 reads TGTGCCTGGAGTGAGGGCAATGAGCAGTTCTTC.

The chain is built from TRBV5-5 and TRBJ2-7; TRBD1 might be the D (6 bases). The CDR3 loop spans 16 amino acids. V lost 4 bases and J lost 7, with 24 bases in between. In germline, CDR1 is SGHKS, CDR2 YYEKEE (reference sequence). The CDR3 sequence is CASSNSGVELVQEQYF. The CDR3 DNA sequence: TGTGCCAGCAGCAACTCAGGGGTCGAATTGGTTCAGGAGCAGTACTTC.

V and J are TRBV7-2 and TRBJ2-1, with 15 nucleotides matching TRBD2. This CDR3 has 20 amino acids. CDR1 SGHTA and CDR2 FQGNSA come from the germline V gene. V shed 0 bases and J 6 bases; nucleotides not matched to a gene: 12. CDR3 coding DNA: TGTGCCAGCAGCTTAGCCGGGACTAGCGGGAGGCCTACCAACCTCAATGAGCAGTTCTTC. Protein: CASSLAGTSGRPTNLNEQFF.

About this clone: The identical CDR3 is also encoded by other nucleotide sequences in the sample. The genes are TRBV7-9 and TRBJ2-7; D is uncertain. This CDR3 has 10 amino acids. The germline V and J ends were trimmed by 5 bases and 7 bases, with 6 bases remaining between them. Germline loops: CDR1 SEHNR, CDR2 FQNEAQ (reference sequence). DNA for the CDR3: TGTGCCAGCAGCGGGTATGAGCAGTACTTC. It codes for CASSGYEQYF.

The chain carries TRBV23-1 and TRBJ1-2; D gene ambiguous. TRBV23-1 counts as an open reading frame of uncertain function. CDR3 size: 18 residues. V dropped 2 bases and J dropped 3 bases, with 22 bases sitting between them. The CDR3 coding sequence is TGCGCCAGCAGTCAAGGGGATTGGGGATTGTGGCGGGACTATGGCTACACCTTC. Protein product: CASSQGDWGLWRDYGYTF.

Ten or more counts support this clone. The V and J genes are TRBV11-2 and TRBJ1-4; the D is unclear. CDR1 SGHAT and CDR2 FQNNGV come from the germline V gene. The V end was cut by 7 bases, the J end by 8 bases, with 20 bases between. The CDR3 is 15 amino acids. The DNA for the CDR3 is TGTGCCAGCACCAAATCCCCAACGTCGAGGGAAAAACTGTTTTTT. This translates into CASTKSPTSREKLFF.

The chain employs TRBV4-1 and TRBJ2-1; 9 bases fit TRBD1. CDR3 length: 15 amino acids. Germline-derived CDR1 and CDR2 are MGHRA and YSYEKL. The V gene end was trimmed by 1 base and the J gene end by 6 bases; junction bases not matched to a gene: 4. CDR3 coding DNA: TGCGCCAGCAGCCAAGTAGGGACAGGGACCAATGAGCAGTTCTTC. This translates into CASSQVGTGTNEQFF.

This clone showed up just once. The CDR3: CASSFKYYEQYF. DNA for the CDR3: TGTGCCAGCAGCTTTAAGTACTACGAGCAGTACTTC. V and J are TRBV5-6 and TRBJ2-7; D gene ambiguous. Deletions cut 2 bases from V and 3 bases from J, with 6 bases between. The CDR3 runs 12 residues. Germline loops: CDR1 SGHDT, CDR2 YYEEEE.

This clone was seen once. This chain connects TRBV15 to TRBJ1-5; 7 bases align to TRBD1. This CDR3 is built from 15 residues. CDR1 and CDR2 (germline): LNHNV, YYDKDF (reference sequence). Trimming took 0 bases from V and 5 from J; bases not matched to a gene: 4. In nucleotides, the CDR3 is TGTGCCACCAGCAGAGATCAACAGGGGTATCAGCCCCAGCATTTT. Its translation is CATSRDQQGYQPQHF.

The CDR3, as DNA: TGTGCCAGCAGCGTAGGTGCGGGAGGGCCGGGTGAGCAGTTCTTC. It codes for CASSVGAGGPGEQFF. V and J are TRBV9 and TRBJ2-1, with 9 nucleotides matching TRBD2. Germline CDR1 SGDLS, CDR2 YYNGEE. The V and J ends lost 0 bases and 9 bases, in that order; junction bases with no gene match: 7. The CDR3 runs to 15 residues.

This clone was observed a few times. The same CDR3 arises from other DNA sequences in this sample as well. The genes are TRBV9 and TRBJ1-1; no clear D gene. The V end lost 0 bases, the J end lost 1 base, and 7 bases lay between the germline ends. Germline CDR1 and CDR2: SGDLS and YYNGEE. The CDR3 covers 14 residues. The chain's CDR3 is CASSVGTANTEAFF. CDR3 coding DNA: TGTGCCAGCAGCGTAGGGACGGCGAACACTGAAGCTTTCTTT.

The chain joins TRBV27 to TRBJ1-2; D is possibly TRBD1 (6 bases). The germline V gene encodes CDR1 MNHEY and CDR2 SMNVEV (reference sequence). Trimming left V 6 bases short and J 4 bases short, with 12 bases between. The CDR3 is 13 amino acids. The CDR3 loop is CASSLDSRYGYTF. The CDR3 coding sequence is TGTGCCAGCAGCCTGGACAGCCGCTATGGCTACACCTTC.

CDR3 bases: TGTGCCAGCAGCCTTCGATTGGGCCTGACAGGGTTCGAGCAGTACTTC. As protein: CASSLRLGLTGFEQYF. The chain couples TRBV5-4 to TRBJ2-7, with 7 positions matching TRBD1. The germline V gene has CDR1 SGHNT and CDR2 YYREEE (reference sequence). J lost 6 bases, V lost 4 bases, and 16 bases had no gene match. This CDR3 has 16 residues.

The CDR3 is CSVEDAGSGTDTQYF. The CDR3, as DNA: TGCAGCGTTGAAGATGCCGGATCTGGCACAGATACGCAGTATTTT. This sequence joins TRBV29-1 and TRBJ2-3; D not resolved. Germline-derived CDR1 and CDR2 are SQVTM and ANQGSEA. The CDR3 runs 15 residues. The V end was cut by 0 bases, the J end by 1 base, with 11 bases between.

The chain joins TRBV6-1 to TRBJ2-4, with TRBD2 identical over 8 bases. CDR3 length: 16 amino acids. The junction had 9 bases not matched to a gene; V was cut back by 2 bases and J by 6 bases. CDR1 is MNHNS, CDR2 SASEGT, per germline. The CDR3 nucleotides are TGTGCCAGCAGTGAAATACTAGCGGAAGGTGGAAACATTCAGTACTTC. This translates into CASSEILAEGGNIQYF.

The CDR3 sequence is CASSQLLANLYEQYF. The CDR3 DNA reads as TGTGCCAGCAGTCAACTACTAGCGAACCTCTACGAGCAGTACTTC. The chain employs TRBV28 and TRBJ2-7; 7 nucleotides match TRBD2. CDR3 length equals 15 residues. Germline V gene sequence: CDR1 MDHEN, CDR2 SYDVKM. After removal of 5 bases from V and 3 bases from J, the junction contained 10 bases not matched to a gene.

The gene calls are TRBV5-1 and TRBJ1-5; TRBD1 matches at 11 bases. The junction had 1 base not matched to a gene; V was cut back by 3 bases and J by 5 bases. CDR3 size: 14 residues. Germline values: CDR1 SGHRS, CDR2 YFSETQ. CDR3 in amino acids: CASSSGQGDQPQHF. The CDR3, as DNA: TGCGCCAGCAGCTCGGGACAGGGGGATCAGCCCCAGCATTTT.

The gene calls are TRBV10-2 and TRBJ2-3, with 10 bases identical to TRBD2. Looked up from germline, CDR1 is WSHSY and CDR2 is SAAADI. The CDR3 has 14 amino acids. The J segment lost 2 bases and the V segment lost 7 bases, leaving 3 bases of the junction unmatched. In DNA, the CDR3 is TGCGCCAGCAAGACTAGCGGGTACACAGATACGCAGTATTTT. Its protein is CASKTSGYTDTQYF.

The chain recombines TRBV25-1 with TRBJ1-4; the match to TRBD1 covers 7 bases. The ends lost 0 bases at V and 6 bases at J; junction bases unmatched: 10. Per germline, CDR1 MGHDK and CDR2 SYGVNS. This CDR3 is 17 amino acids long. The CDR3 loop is CASSEYIGGPGDEKLFF. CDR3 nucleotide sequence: TGTGCCAGCAGTGAATATATAGGGGGCCCGGGTGATGAAAAACTGTTTTTT.